The clone carrying this T cell receptor beta chain was picked up one time. Its specificity is not known. Germline-derived CDR1 and CDR2 are MGHRA and YSYEKL. The CDR3 is made up of 12 amino acids. Trimming cost V 0 bases and J 10 bases, with 8 bases left between them. Incorporated into the TCR beta cDNA libraries were unique molecular identifiers, which served to reduce PCR and sequencing biases. Starting from about 1 to 10 million T cells, the study yielded hundreds of thousands of cDNA molecules. TCRdb processed the PCR reads anew with MiXCR; each CDR3 protein has one entry. The table includes almost 700,000 distinct CDR3 sequences, around 60% detected once. The data stem from a study of post-analysis software for immune sequencing data. Study summary: In terms of disease course, relapsing-remitting, secondary progressive and progressive-relapsing multiple sclerosis were included.

Study findings and constraints: Under the F measure, samples that were prepared in one batch clustered strongly together. About five TRBV segments occurring more often in patients than controls included TRBV5-6, TRBV5-1 and TRBV20-1.

The sequence was collected from a girl aged 2 to 9 with multiple sclerosis. V usage is TRBV4-1 and J usage is TRBJ2-3; D gene unclear. What was sequenced was blood. DNA for the CDR3: TGCGCCAGCAGCCAAGATCATAGGGCGCAGTATTTT. Translated: CASSQDHRAQYF.